This T cell receptor beta chain originates from a study of PD-1 blockade in classical Hodgkin lymphoma. Study-level information: Every 2 weeks, patients got 3 mg/kg intravenous nivolumab.

Per germline, CDR1 MDHEN and CDR2 SYDVKM. The CDR3 covers 15 residues. Trimming left V 5 bases short and J 3 bases short, with 14 bases between. Whole-study findings and limits: Significantly greater TCR diversity emerged by C4D1 in CD4+ cells but not CD8+ cells. No one has yet defined what causes the repertoire differences, which may be disease activity or prior therapy. It was reported that newly diagnosed patients had less baseline TCR diversity than healthy donors.

Profiled with immunoSEQ multiplex PCR; TCRdb holds only in-frame clones, not every one. Among approximately 60,000 clones listed, approximately 89% were seen once. This clone is labeled as medium-sized. The antigen is unknown. Every patient had relapsed following autologous stem cell transplantation, and cohorts differed in brentuximab vedotin exposure. The material was peripheral blood mononuclear cells (PBMCs), obtained at baseline. This clonotype was obtained from a human donor with classical Hodgkin lymphoma. The rearrangement joins TRBV28 to TRBJ1-5, with unresolved D. The CDR3 reads CASSPTWPSNQPQHF. For the CDR3, the DNA is TGTGCCAGCAGTCCAACGTGGCCGTCCAATCAGCCCCAGCATTTT.